These 30 T cell receptor beta chains share one sample of origin, sequenced in a study of response to subunit inactivated influenza vaccine. TCRdb re-called the RT-PCR reads with MiXCR, one entry per CDR3 protein. Of more than 450,000 distinct CDR3 sequences listed, 11% are singletons. This sample was also put to use in a study of T cells expressing NK-cell markers. As that study records: 5'RACE template switching with UMIs produced the TCR beta cDNA.

The source was PBMCs from blood, collected on the day of vaccination. These receptors came from a man aged 45-65 years who received an inactivated influenza vaccine.

This clonotype showed up just a few times. The chain combines TRBV20-1 with TRBJ2-3; 7 bases are a match to TRBD1. The CDR3 length is 15 residues. Germline CDR1 reads DFQATT; CDR2 reads SNEGSKA (reference sequence). J was trimmed by 2 bases and V by 3 bases; bases with no gene match: 8. The CDR3 DNA is TGCAGTGCTAGGTCGGACAGGCCTTCCACAGATACGCAGTATTTT. It specifies CSARSDRPSTDTQYF.

Details on this clonotype: Sequence at one end of the junction differs from germline and may be a read error. The rearrangement uses TRBV4-1 and TRBJ2-7; D gene ambiguous. From germline, CDR1 is MGHRA and CDR2 YSYEKL. This CDR3 has 15 amino acids. The CDR3 sequence: CASSQTWGFIDEQSF. The CDR3 DNA reads as TGCGCCAGCAGCCAAACGTGGGGATTCATCGACGAGCAGTCCTTC.

The chain employs TRBV4-3 and TRBJ2-7; D not resolved. Germline V gene data show CDR1 as LGHNA and CDR2 as YSLEER. V dropped 1 base and J dropped 0 bases, with 10 bases sitting between them. The CDR3 sequence is 15 residues long. CDR3 residues: CASSQGVRSSYEQYF. Here the CDR3 DNA reads TGCGCCAGCAGCCAAGGAGTGCGGAGCTCCTACGAGCAGTACTTC.

The chain links TRBV29-1 to TRBJ2-7, with D unresolved. V gave up 5 bases and J gave up 7 bases, with 12 bases separating them. The CDR3 contains 11 residues. Germline assignment: CDR1 SQVTM and CDR2 ANQGSEA. The CDR3, as DNA: TGCAGCGTTCGGGCGGCCTCAGAGCAGTACTTC. This gives the protein CSVRAASEQYF.

The chain recombines TRBV23-1 with TRBJ2-7; D perhaps matches TRBD2 (5 bases). TRBV23-1 is recorded as an ORF, its role being uncertain. The length of the CDR3 is 14 residues. Trimming removed 4 bases at V and 0 bases at J, with 10 bases between. The CDR3 nucleotides read TGCGCCAGCAGTCTGGAGGAAACCTCCTACGAGCAGTACTTC. Protein sequence: CASSLEETSYEQYF.

This clonotype has just a few counts. The chain is built from TRBV13 and TRBJ1-3, with 8 bases aligning to TRBD1. Trimming removed 5 bases from V and 9 bases from J; junction bases left unmatched: 30. From germline, CDR1 is PRHDT and CDR2 FYEKMQ (reference sequence). The CDR3 has 21 residues. The CDR3 loop is CASSRIPGAESITGGKSTIYF. In DNA form, the CDR3 reads TGTGCCAGCAGCCGGATACCGGGCGCCGAGAGTATAACAGGGGGAAAAAGCACCATATATTTT.

In DNA form, the CDR3 reads TGTGCCAGCAGCGTAGCGGGCGGCTGGGGTCAGCCCCAGCATTTT. Its translation: CASSVAGGWGQPQHF. The chain has TRBV9 and TRBJ1-5; D is uncertain. Trimming removed 0 bases from V and 6 bases from J, with 13 bases in between. The CDR3 covers 15 residues. CDR1 and CDR2 (germline): SGDLS, YYNGEE.

This clonotype has only a few counts. The CDR3 sequence is CASSRPGTRAYEQYF. CDR3 DNA sequence: TGTGCCAGCAGTCGCCCCGGGACTAGAGCGTACGAGCAGTACTTC. J is TRBJ2-7 and V is TRBV5-4, with 8 bases matching TRBD2. Germline lookup yields CDR1 SGHNT and CDR2 YYREEE (reference sequence). V shed 5 bases and J 4 bases; nucleotides not matched to a gene: 11. The CDR3 spans 15 residues.

This clonotype has only a few counts. The V call is TRBV7-9, the J call TRBJ2-2, with 7 bases lining up with TRBD1. Per the germline V gene, CDR1 is SEHNR and CDR2 is FQNEAQ (reference sequence). The junction had 8 bases not matched to a gene; V was cut back by 6 bases and J by 7 bases. The CDR3 is 14 residues long. CDR3 sequence reads: CASRFQGDGGELFF. DNA for the CDR3: TGTGCCAGCAGATTCCAGGGGGACGGCGGGGAGCTGTTTTTT.

The chain uses TRBV6-5 and TRBJ2-7; 10 nucleotides line up with TRBD2. This CDR3 has 15 amino acids. With 4 bases clipped from V and 4 bases from J, the junction kept 7 bases outside the gene matches. From germline, CDR1 is MNHEY and CDR2 SVGAGI. The CDR3 nucleotides are TGTGCCAGCAGTTTTCCGGGACTAGCGAATTACGAGCAGTACTTC. It translates to CASSFPGLANYEQYF.

The chain has TRBV20-1 and TRBJ2-5, with 7 positions matching TRBD2. This CDR3 region has 15 residues. V trimming: 1 base; J trimming: 2 bases; junction bases outside the gene matches: 7. Germline V gene data show CDR1 as DFQATT and CDR2 as SNEGSKA (reference sequence). DNA of the CDR3: TGCAGTGCTAGAGGGGCTAGCGGCACTCAAGAGACCCAGTACTTC. Its protein product is CSARGASGTQETQYF.

This clonotype was seen many times. The V gene is TRBV5-1, the J gene TRBJ2-3; no clear D gene. V dropped 3 bases and J dropped 6 bases, with 17 bases sitting between them. Germline V CDR1 and CDR2: SGHRS, YFSETQ. CDR3 length: 15 residues. DNA for the CDR3: TGCGCCAGCAGCTCATCAGCAAAAACCGTGGATACGCAGTATTTT. This gives the protein CASSSSAKTVDTQYF.

The V gene is TRBV10-2, the J gene TRBJ2-5; either TRBD1 or TRBD2 may supply D (5 bases each). The CDR3 has 15 residues. The ends were cut back, 6 bases at V and 0 bases at J, with 14 bases in the middle. Germline V CDR1 and CDR2: WSHSY, SAAADI. The CDR3 coding sequence is TGCGCCAGCAGACCCCTGGGACGGAACCAAGAGACCCAGTACTTC. This encodes CASRPLGRNQETQYF.

This clonotype appeared many times. J is TRBJ2-3 and V is TRBV27; TRBD2 agrees at 7 bases. CDR1 and CDR2 from the germline V gene are MNHEY and SMNVEV (reference sequence). The CDR3 runs 14 residues. V lost 5 bases, J lost 4 bases, and 6 bases stayed unmatched. The CDR3: CASSLKRGSDTQYF. CDR3 sequence (DNA): TGTGCCAGCAGTCTAAAGCGGGGCTCAGATACGCAGTATTTT.

This clonotype was observed a few times. The chain recombines TRBV4-1 with TRBJ1-5, with TRBD1 as a possible D gene (6 bases). There are 18 residues in the CDR3. Trimming pared 3 bases from V and 1 base from J, leaving 19 bases between. Germline values: CDR1 MGHRA, CDR2 YSYEKL. CDR3 nucleotide sequence: TGCGCCAGCAGCCACCAAGTACAGGGAAGATTGAGCAATCAGCCCCAGCATTTT. Amino acids: CASSHQVQGRLSNQPQHF.

The chain recombines TRBV28 with TRBJ2-5; 9 nucleotides align to TRBD1. Trimming took 5 bases from V and 5 from J; bases not matched to a gene: 6. CDR1 and CDR2 from the germline V gene are MDHEN and SYDVKM. This CDR3 is 14 amino acids long. The CDR3 region has the DNA TGTGCCAGCAGTGCTCGGGACAGGGCCGAGACCCAGTACTTC. It encodes CASSARDRAETQYF.

At least ten counts were recorded for this clonotype. This rearrangement joins TRBV20-1 to TRBJ2-7, with a possible D match to TRBD1 (7 bases). Germline V gene sequence: CDR1 DFQATT, CDR2 SNEGSKA (reference sequence). The V and J ends lost 2 bases and 6 bases respectively, with 17 bases between them. The CDR3 sequence is 14 residues long. The CDR3: CSARWVSGGFEQYF. The CDR3 nucleotides are TGCAGTGCTAGATGGGTGTCAGGGGGGTTCGAGCAGTACTTC.

The sample holds a few counts of this clonotype. The chain joins TRBV15 to TRBJ2-7; 8 bases map to TRBD2. After removal of 5 bases from V and 2 bases from J, the junction contained 5 bases not matched to a gene. The CDR3 consists of 14 residues. Germline values: CDR1 LNHNV, CDR2 YYDKDF (reference sequence). CDR3 nucleotide sequence: TGTGCCACCAGCGAGTTAGCGGGGCCCTACGAGCAGTACTTC. It translates to CATSELAGPYEQYF.

V gene TRBV7-9 combines with J gene TRBJ1-2; 7 bases fit TRBD1. V lost 4 bases to trimming and J lost 4 bases; unmatched junction nucleotides: 15. This CDR3 region has 17 residues. In germline, CDR1 is SEHNR, CDR2 FQNEAQ (reference sequence). DNA for the CDR3: TGTGCCAGCAGCTCGGTACAGGGGTTGGAGTTAGGCTATGGCTACACCTTC. It translates to CASSSVQGLELGYGYTF.

V and J are TRBV10-3 and TRBJ2-1; maybe TRBD2 (6 bases). There are 13 residues in the CDR3. Germline values: CDR1 ENHRY, CDR2 SYGVKD. Trimming removed 6 bases from V and 7 bases from J, with 13 bases in between. CDR3 bases: TGTGCCATCAGGGGGACTTCACTAAATGAGCAGTTCTTC. Amino acid sequence: CAIRGTSLNEQFF.

This clonotype showed up just a few times. The gene calls are TRBV7-2 and TRBJ2-1, with 7 bases aligning to TRBD1. J was trimmed by 6 bases and V by 1 base; bases with no gene match: 6. The germline V gene encodes CDR1 SGHTA and CDR2 FQGNSA. The CDR3 totals 15 residues. The CDR3 loop is CASSLDSRGFNEQFF. The CDR3 nucleotides are TGTGCCAGCAGCTTAGACTCCAGGGGGTTCAATGAGCAGTTCTTC.

This clonotype was detected many times. The rearrangement uses TRBV28 and TRBJ2-5; TRBD2 matches 10 bases. CDR1 is MDHEN, CDR2 SYDVKM, per germline. This CDR3 is 14 amino acids long. With V trimmed by 8 bases and J by 1 base, 4 bases remained unmatched. The DNA of the CDR3 is TGTGCCAGCGGCGGACTAGCGGCCCAAGAGACCCAGTACTTC. Translation: CASGGLAAQETQYF.

The gene calls are TRBV20-1 and TRBJ2-5; 8 bases are a match to TRBD2. V trimming: 3 bases; J trimming: 4 bases; junction bases outside the gene matches: 10. Looked up from germline, CDR1 is DFQATT and CDR2 is SNEGSKA (reference sequence). CDR3 size: 15 residues. Written as DNA, the CDR3 is TGCAGTGCTAGCGGGGTAGCGGGACGAGGAGAGACCCAGTACTTC. Translation: CSASGVAGRGETQYF.

The chain combines TRBV6-1 with TRBJ1-2, with 11 bases fitting TRBD1. The CDR3 extends over 14 amino acids. CDR1 MNHNS and CDR2 SASEGT come from the germline V gene. V was clipped by 6 bases and J by 7 bases; unmatched bases: 7. CDR3 coding DNA: TGTGCCAGCAGGATCGGACAGGGGGCACGTGGCTACACCTTC. It is translated as CASRIGQGARGYTF.

The rearrangement joins TRBV5-1 to TRBJ2-3; maybe TRBD2 (5 bases). CDR1 is SGHRS, CDR2 YFSETQ, per germline. CDR3 length: 16 amino acids. Trimming cost V 0 bases and J 4 bases, with 15 bases left between them. The CDR3 region has the DNA TGCGCCAGCAGCTTGGGTGCTAGCATCGCGGCAGATACGCAGTATTTT. Residues: CASSLGASIAADTQYF.

In this sample, this clonotype turned up many times. The J gene is TRBJ2-1, the V gene TRBV28; 7 bases align to TRBD1. This CDR3 spans 14 amino acids. Germline values: CDR1 MDHEN, CDR2 SYDVKM. The V and J ends lost 3 bases and 3 bases, in that order; junction bases with no gene match: 2. CDR3 residues: CASSFPGGYNEQFF. CDR3 nucleotides: TGTGCCAGCAGTTTTCCAGGGGGCTACAATGAGCAGTTCTTC. The full variable domain, its missing parts supplied by reference TRBV28 and TRBJ2-1, is DVKVTQSSRYLVKRTGEKVFLECVQDMDHENMFWYRQDPGLGLRLIYFSYDVKMKEKGDIPEGYSVSREKKERFSLILESASTNQTSMYLCASSFPGGYNEQFFGPGTRLTVL.

The chain couples TRBV5-5 to TRBJ2-3; TRBD2 might be the D (5 bases). The CDR3 is 16 residues long. V was clipped by 0 bases and J by 10 bases, with 21 bases between them. Per germline, CDR1 SGHKS and CDR2 YYEKEE (reference sequence). The CDR3 DNA is TGTGCCAGCAGCTTGGGCGTGGTTTCAAGGAACGGGGCGCAGTATTTT. This sequence encodes CASSLGVVSRNGAQYF.

This clonotype was seen only a few times. The chain uses TRBV10-3 and TRBJ2-3; TRBD2 aligns across 9 bases. V dropped 0 bases and J dropped 0; count of bases not matched to a gene: 4. Looked up from germline, CDR1 is ENHRY and CDR2 is SYGVKD. The CDR3 has 17 amino acids. The CDR3: CAISESGTSRSTDTQYF. In nucleotides, the CDR3 is TGTGCCATCAGTGAGTCTGGGACTAGCCGGAGCACAGATACGCAGTATTTT.

CDR3 in DNA: TGTGCCAGCAGCTCTTGGACAGGGCGGGAGCAGTACTTC. Its protein product is CASSSWTGREQYF. J is TRBJ2-7 and V is TRBV7-9; TRBD1 matches 8 bases. The trim removed 4 bases at V and 7 bases at J, leaving 6 bases unmatched. The CDR3 totals 13 residues. Germline loops: CDR1 SEHNR, CDR2 FQNEAQ (reference sequence).

This chain connects TRBV6-1 to TRBJ1-2; 8 nucleotides align to TRBD1. This CDR3 has 13 amino acids. Losses at the gene ends were 4 bases for V and 4 bases for J; bases not matched to a gene: 2. The germline CDR1 and CDR2 sequences are MNHNS and SASEGT. CDR3 coding DNA: TGTGCCAGCAGTGGACAGGGGAGCTATGGCTACACCTTC. Amino acid sequence: CASSGQGSYGYTF.